Reported below is one TCR beta chain. Looked up from germline, CDR1 is MDHEN and CDR2 is SYDVKM. The CDR3 consists of 17 residues. Trimming cost V 2 bases and J 3 bases; bases outside gene matches: 8. TCRdb keeps only in-frame clones here, not all; method: immunoSEQ multiplex PCR. The table shows a few hundred thousand clones, with under 85% occurring only once. This entry is derived from a study of blood T cell repertoires in COVID-19. Study as a whole: Specimens from acute and convalescent COVID-19 originated in the United States, Italy and Spain.

The clonotype comes from a human donor with COVID-19, enrolled during active disease. The donor label of this sample is uncertain. Sequencing used peripheral blood. The chain joins TRBV28 to TRBJ2-7; TRBD2 aligns across 12 bases. The CDR3 DNA is TGTGCCAGCAGTTTAGGGCTGATACTAGCGGGAGGCTACGAGCAGTACTTC. This gives the protein CASSLGLILAGGYEQYF.